This T cell receptor (beta chain) was identified during a study of T cell responses to AZD1222 COVID-19 vaccine. Germline V gives CDR1 SGHDN, CDR2 FVKESK. CDR3 length: 14 residues. V lost 1 base and J 5 bases, leaving 11 bases between the germline ends. Measured with immunoSEQ multiplex PCR; TCRdb has only the in-frame clones, and not every one. The sample has 150,000 or so clones; 90% are singletons. Study conclusions and caveats: Repertoires were sampled only after the peak T cell response. Spike-wide coverage was observed for vaccine-associated CD4 TCRs, with dominant responses at 160-218 and 743-854. Donors were chiefly white British, with a greater number of females, and clonal diversity was perhaps underestimated.

On this clone: Its antigen is as yet unknown.

The V gene is TRBV14, the J gene TRBJ1-1; D is possibly TRBD1 (5 bases). The sequenced sample was peripheral blood, obtained on day 0 of AZD1222 vaccination. This receptor was taken from an adult in good health. CDR3 bases: TGTGCCAGCAGCCAAGTCGTGGGGGGGACTGAAGCTTTCTTT. Protein: CASSQVVGGTEAFF.